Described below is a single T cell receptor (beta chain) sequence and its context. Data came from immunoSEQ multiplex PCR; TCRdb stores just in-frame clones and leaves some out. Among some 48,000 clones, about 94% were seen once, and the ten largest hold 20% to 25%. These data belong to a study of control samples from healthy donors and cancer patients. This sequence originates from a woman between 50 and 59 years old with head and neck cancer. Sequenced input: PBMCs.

Here the CDR3 reads CASSQDMGPYSNQPQHF. The CDR3 nucleotides read TGTGCCAGCAGCCAAGATATGGGACCATATAGCAATCAGCCCCAGCATTTT. V is TRBV3-1 (or the pseudogene TRBV3-2) and J is TRBJ1-5; possibly TRBD1 for D (5 bases). The CDR3 is 17 amino acids. Trimming stripped 0 bases from V and 0 bases from J, with 12 bases between. Germline CDR1 is LGHDT and CDR2 is YNNKEL (reference sequence).